A single sample is the source of the 28 T cell receptor beta chains below, sequenced in a study of shared clonotypes between healthy human individuals (TCRdb year 2020). The method was the immunoSEQ multiplex PCR assay. This immuneACCESS table, as held by TCRdb, lists in-frame sequences with V and J called but not all clones. Of the missing ones, under half trace to an unresolved V gene in checked studies; the others have no known cause. Recorded for this sample are 2 million to 2.5 million clones; around 96% of them occurred a single time. The ten top clones hold 0.85% to 1.2% of the sample. CD8 naive samples consisted of CD45RO-negative cells that were positively selected for CCR7, yielding a CD45RA+CCR7+ population without TemRA cells. The source material was naive CD8+ T cells sorted from blood. Reading the label with the study, this specimen's cell subset or site is: CD45RA+CCR7+. These receptor sequences come from a man younger than 35 in good health.

With respect to this clone: Different DNA sequences within this sample yield the same CDR3. The CDR3 DNA follows: TGCGCCAGCAGCCTAGGGGTGTTCTCCTACGAGCAGTACTTC. Its protein product is CASSLGVFSYEQYF. This chain connects TRBV5-1 to TRBJ2-7; TRBD1 is a possible D gene (5 bases). V was pared by 4 bases and J by 0 bases, with 11 bases between. The CDR3 is 14 residues long. CDR1 is SGHRS and CDR2 is YFSETQ in the germline V gene.

The chain joins TRBV2 to TRBJ2-7, with D possibly being TRBD2 (6 bases). V was trimmed by 4 bases and J by 3 bases, leaving 10 bases between them. The CDR3 runs to 13 residues. Germline CDR1 SNHLY, CDR2 FYNNEI. In DNA form, the CDR3 reads TGTGCCAGCAGTGCTTATAGCGGCTACGAGCAGTACTTC. It is translated as CASSAYSGYEQYF.

The chain employs TRBV30 and TRBJ2-3; 11 bases are shared with TRBD2. CDR3 length: 14 amino acids. J gave up 6 bases and V 7 bases, and 9 bases lay outside the gene matches. The germline V gene encodes CDR1 GTSNPN and CDR2 SVGIG (reference sequence). CDR3 DNA: TGTGCCTACCAACTAGCGGGAGTGGGGGATACGCAGTATTTT. Its protein product is CAYQLAGVGDTQYF.

The chain combines TRBV7-9 with TRBJ2-7; D is undetermined. The germline V and J ends were trimmed by 5 bases and 7 bases, with 9 bases remaining between them. From germline, CDR1 is SEHNR and CDR2 FQNEAQ (reference sequence). The CDR3 runs to 11 residues. The CDR3: CASSPVEEQYF. The CDR3 DNA reads as TGTGCCAGCAGCCCAGTGGAGGAGCAGTACTTC. The full variable domain, in which reference TRBV7-9 and TRBJ2-7 provide the parts outside the CDR3, is DTGVSQNPRHKITKRGQNVTFRCDPISEHNRLYWYRQTLGQGPEFLTYFQNEAQLEKSRLLSDRFSAERPKGSFSTLEIQRTEQGDSAMYLCASSPVEEQYFGPGTRLTVT.

The chain combines TRBV4-3 with TRBJ2-7; D might be TRBD2 (6 bases). V lost 3 bases, J lost 0 bases, and 15 bases lay in between. In germline, CDR1 is LGHNA, CDR2 YSLEER. There are 16 residues in the CDR3. The CDR3 loop is CASSQGGGGVSYEQYF. The CDR3 DNA sequence: TGCGCCAGCAGCCAGGGAGGCGGAGGAGTCTCCTACGAGCAGTACTTC.

CDR3 sequence: CASSQWVSYEQYF. The CDR3, as DNA: TGCGCCAGCAGCCAATGGGTCAGCTACGAGCAGTACTTC. The chain joins TRBV4-3 to TRBJ2-7; D gene ambiguous. The CDR3 is 13 residues long. The V end lost 2 bases, the J end lost 3 bases, and 8 bases lay between the germline ends. The V gene's germline CDR1 is LGHNA and CDR2 YSLEER.

The V and J genes are TRBV4-3 and TRBJ1-1; D uncertain. Trimming cost V 1 base and J 4 bases, with 13 bases left between them. Germline V lookup: CDR1 LGHNA, CDR2 YSLEER. The CDR3 length is 15 residues. The CDR3 DNA reads TGCGCCAGCAGCCAAGGAGAGGGTTGGGGCACTGAAGCTTTCTTT. Translated: CASSQGEGWGTEAFF.

This sequence joins TRBV29-1 and TRBJ2-3; D gene uncertain. Germline V lookup: CDR1 SQVTM, CDR2 ANQGSEA. This CDR3 has 12 residues. The ends were cut back, 4 bases at V and 6 bases at J, with 11 bases in the middle. CDR3 region: CSVGVLSDTQYF. The CDR3 DNA sequence: TGCAGCGTTGGTGTGCTTTCGGATACGCAGTATTTT.

The J gene is TRBJ2-7, the V gene TRBV2; TRBD1 matches 7 bases. This CDR3 is built from 14 residues. Germline CDR1 is SNHLY and CDR2 is FYNNEI. Trimming removed 7 bases from V and 6 bases from J; junction bases left unmatched: 12. The CDR3 protein is CASTEDFGQAEQYF. In DNA, the CDR3 is TGTGCCAGCACCGAGGATTTCGGACAGGCCGAGCAGTACTTC. The variable domain in full, with the rest retrieved from reference TRBV2 and TRBJ2-7, is EPEVTQTPSHQVTQMGQEVILRCVPISNHLYFYWYRQILGQKVEFLVSFYNNEISEKSEIFDDQFSVERPDGSNFTLKIRSTKLEDSAMYFCASTEDFGQAEQYFGPGTRLTVT.

This sequence joins TRBV28 and TRBJ1-5; D perhaps matches TRBD1 (5 bases). Germline loops: CDR1 MDHEN, CDR2 SYDVKM. V was cut by 6 bases and J by 9 bases, with 18 bases left in between. There are 14 residues in the CDR3. The chain's CDR3 is CASSPRTGVTPQHF. The CDR3, as DNA: TGTGCCAGCAGCCCTAGAACGGGGGTAACGCCCCAGCATTTT.

For this clone: Other DNA variants within this sample encode the same CDR3. The genes are TRBV5-4 and TRBJ2-5; 11 nucleotides align to TRBD2. The CDR3 extends over 15 amino acids. V was pared by 0 bases and J by 4 bases, with 2 bases of the junction left unmatched. Germline V gene data show CDR1 as SGHNT and CDR2 as YYREEE (reference sequence). This CDR3 reads CASSLASGGRETQYF. The CDR3 DNA reads TGTGCCAGCAGCTTGGCTAGCGGGGGGAGAGAGACCCAGTACTTC.

The chain links TRBV6-6 to TRBJ1-2; D gene unclear. Germline loops: CDR1 MNHNY, CDR2 SVGAGI (reference sequence). Trimming cost V 3 bases and J 7 bases, with 12 bases left between them. There are 13 residues in the CDR3. CDR3 bases: TGTGCCAGCAGTTATCCCCGGAGCGGTGGCTACACCTTC. It yields the protein CASSYPRSGGYTF.

This chain links TRBV4-1 with TRBJ2-1; 8 nucleotides line up with TRBD1. This CDR3 is built from 15 residues. Per germline, CDR1 MGHRA and CDR2 YSYEKL. Trimming at V came to 2 bases and at J to 8 bases, leaving 8 bases not matched to a gene. The CDR3 sequence: CASSQRSQGAYEQFF. In DNA form, the CDR3 reads TGCGCCAGCAGCCAACGGTCGCAGGGGGCCTATGAGCAGTTCTTC.

V usage is TRBV28 and J usage is TRBJ1-4; 8 nucleotides align to TRBD1. CDR1 MDHEN and CDR2 SYDVKM come from the germline V gene. Trimming removed 4 bases from V and 0 bases from J; junction bases left unmatched: 16. The CDR3 consists of 20 residues. For the CDR3, the DNA is TGTGCCAGCAGTTCACCCATCGGGACAGGACGATTTGCAACTAATGAAAAACTGTTTTTT. It specifies CASSSPIGTGRFATNEKLFF.

The J gene is TRBJ1-5, the V gene TRBV12-5, with TRBD1 identical over 7 bases. J was trimmed by 6 bases and V by 1 base; bases with no gene match: 6. The CDR3 extends over 15 amino acids. Germline CDR1 is LGHNT and CDR2 is FRNRAP. This CDR3 is CASGLGTGDFQPQHF. The CDR3 bases are TGTGCTAGTGGTTTGGGGACAGGCGATTTTCAGCCCCAGCATTTT.

The V gene is TRBV5-4, the J gene TRBJ2-7; D may be TRBD2 (5 bases). Trimming pared 4 bases from V and 0 bases from J, leaving 14 bases between. This CDR3 has 15 amino acids. Germline CDR1 is SGHNT and CDR2 is YYREEE (reference sequence). This CDR3 is CASSGRMGSSYEQYF. CDR3 DNA: TGTGCCAGCAGCGGCCGGATGGGGAGCTCCTACGAGCAGTACTTC.

Concerning this clone: Other DNA sequences in the sample encode the same CDR3. This chain joins TRBV6-6 and TRBJ2-7; D unresolved. The V end lost 0 bases, the J end lost 7 bases, and 4 bases lay between the germline ends. CDR3 length equals 11 residues. Germline CDR1 MNHNY, CDR2 SVGAGI (reference sequence). The CDR3 protein is CASSYSGEQYF. DNA of the CDR3: TGTGCCAGCAGTTACTCGGGAGAGCAGTACTTC.

The V gene is TRBV7-9, the J gene TRBJ2-3; 8 positions agree with TRBD2. The J segment lost 2 bases and the V segment lost 5 bases, leaving 9 bases of the junction unmatched. The CDR3 totals 16 residues. From germline, CDR1 is SEHNR and CDR2 FQNEAQ (reference sequence). CDR3 sequence (DNA): TGTGCCAGCAGCCCCCAATCGACTAGCGACACAGATACGCAGTATTTT. Its protein is CASSPQSTSDTDTQYF.

V is TRBV29-1 and J is TRBJ2-5; 7 nucleotides line up with TRBD2. The DNA end favors TRBJ2-7, so the J call may be wrong. The germline CDR1 and CDR2 sequences are SQVTM and ANQGSEA. The CDR3 runs 14 residues. The CDR3 protein is CSVVPASGTYEQYF. DNA of the CDR3: TGCAGCGTTGTTCCGGCTAGCGGAACCTACGAGCAGTACTTC.

J is TRBJ2-4 and V is TRBV4-3; D remains unclear. Germline V CDR1 and CDR2: LGHNA, YSLEER. This CDR3 is built from 15 residues. V dropped 1 base and J dropped 5 bases, with 12 bases sitting between them. The CDR3 region is CASSQGERGQNIQYF. The DNA of the CDR3 is TGCGCCAGCAGCCAAGGAGAACGAGGCCAAAACATTCAGTACTTC.

As for this clone: The sample has other DNA sequences that encode this CDR3 too. CDR3 coding DNA: TGCAGCGTTGATGACTCCTACGAGCAGTACTTC. Residues: CSVDDSYEQYF. The rearrangement links TRBV29-1 to TRBJ2-7; no clear D gene. The CDR3 contains 11 residues. Per the germline V gene, CDR1 is SQVTM and CDR2 is ANQGSEA. Trimming pared 3 bases from V and 0 bases from J, leaving 3 bases between.

This chain joins TRBV27 and TRBJ2-7; a weak D match, TRBD2 (5 bases). V shed 3 bases and J shed 2 bases, with 8 bases lying between them. The CDR3 sequence is 13 residues long. Germline V gene data show CDR1 as MNHEY and CDR2 as SMNVEV (reference sequence). The CDR3 DNA sequence: TGTGCCAGCAGTTTTCGGGAAGCCTACGAGCAGTACTTC. Protein sequence: CASSFREAYEQYF.

The chain has TRBV7-9 and TRBJ2-7; 13 nucleotides match TRBD2. The CDR3 contains 16 residues. The V gene end was trimmed by 5 bases and the J gene end by 0 bases; junction bases not matched to a gene: 4. CDR1 is SEHNR and CDR2 is FQNEAQ in the germline V gene (reference sequence). CDR3 bases: TGTGCCAGCAGCCCGGGACTAGCGGGGCGCTCCTACGAGCAGTACTTC. This codes for CASSPGLAGRSYEQYF.

The rearrangement uses TRBV6-5 and TRBJ2-3; 7 bases are a match to TRBD2. The CDR3 contains 16 residues. V was clipped by 2 bases and J by 6 bases; unmatched bases: 11. Germline loops: CDR1 MNHEY, CDR2 SVGAGI. The CDR3 is CASSYVLAAVADTQYF. The DNA for the CDR3 is TGTGCCAGCAGTTACGTCCTAGCGGCAGTGGCGGATACGCAGTATTTT.

The J gene is TRBJ2-7, the V gene TRBV9, with D possibly TRBD2 on 6 matching bases. The germline V gene has CDR1 SGDLS and CDR2 YYNGEE. The CDR3 sequence is 15 residues long. Trimming took off 3 bases at V and 0 bases at J, with 13 bases between the two ends. DNA for the CDR3: TGTGCCAGCAGCGCTAGGGACTTAAGCTCCTACGAGCAGTACTTC. It translates to CASSARDLSSYEQYF.

Only one count was recorded for this clone. The V gene is TRBV19, the J gene TRBJ2-6; unclear D gene. V shed 3 bases and J shed 0 bases, with 15 bases lying between them. The CDR3 covers 18 residues. The germline CDR1 and CDR2 sequences are LNHDA and SQIVND (reference sequence). The CDR3 reads CASSISAGDLSGANVLTF. CDR3 sequence (DNA): TGTGCCAGTAGTATTAGTGCAGGTGACCTCTCTGGGGCCAACGTCCTGACTTTC.

J is TRBJ2-5 and V is TRBV25-1; 7 positions agree with TRBD1. Germline-derived CDR1 and CDR2 are MGHDK and SYGVNS. V lost 6 bases and J lost 2; bases outside the gene matches: 9. This CDR3 is 15 amino acids long. CDR3 in amino acids: CASRARTGLQETQYF. The CDR3 DNA reads TGTGCCAGCAGAGCCCGGACAGGTTTGCAAGAGACCCAGTACTTC.

V and J are TRBV19 and TRBJ1-5, with a possible D match to TRBD1 (5 bases). V dropped 6 bases and J dropped 4 bases, with 13 bases sitting between them. Looked up from germline, CDR1 is LNHDA and CDR2 is SQIVND (reference sequence). The CDR3 is 14 amino acids. CDR3 coding DNA: TGTGCCAGTAGAATGGGACCGTTGAATCAGCCCCAGCATTTT. Translation gives CASRMGPLNQPQHF.